This T cell receptor beta chain was sequenced in a study of shared T cell receptors in the human thymus. Assay used: immunoSEQ multiplex PCR; TCRdb lists only in-frame clones, some missing. The sample has about 380,000 clones; around 93% are singletons. V was trimmed by 4 bases and J by 5 bases, leaving 32 bases between them. CDR1 and CDR2 (germline): MDHEN, SYDVKM. The CDR3 spans 21 residues. V is TRBV28 and J is TRBJ2-2, with D possibly TRBD1 on 5 matching bases. Specimen: thymocytes. This TCR derives from a human donor. CDR3 nucleotide sequence: TGTGCCAGCAGTTCCTTGTGGCGTGAGTTTAATCGCCAGGGCCGTACCGGGGAGCTGTTTTTT. Translation: CASSSLWREFNRQGRTGELFF.